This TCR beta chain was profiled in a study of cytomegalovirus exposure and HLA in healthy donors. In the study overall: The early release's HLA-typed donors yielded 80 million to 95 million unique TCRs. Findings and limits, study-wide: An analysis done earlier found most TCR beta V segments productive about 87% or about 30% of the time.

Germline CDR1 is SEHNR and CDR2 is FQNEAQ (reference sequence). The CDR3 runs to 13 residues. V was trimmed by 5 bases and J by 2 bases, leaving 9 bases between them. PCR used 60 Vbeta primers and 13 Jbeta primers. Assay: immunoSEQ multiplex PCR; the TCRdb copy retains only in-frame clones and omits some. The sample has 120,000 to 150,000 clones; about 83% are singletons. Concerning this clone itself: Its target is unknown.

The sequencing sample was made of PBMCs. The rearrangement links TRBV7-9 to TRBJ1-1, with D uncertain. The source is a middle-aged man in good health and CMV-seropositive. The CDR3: CASSLNSNTEAFF. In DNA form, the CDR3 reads TGTGCCAGCAGCCTTAACTCTAACACTGAAGCTTTCTTT.